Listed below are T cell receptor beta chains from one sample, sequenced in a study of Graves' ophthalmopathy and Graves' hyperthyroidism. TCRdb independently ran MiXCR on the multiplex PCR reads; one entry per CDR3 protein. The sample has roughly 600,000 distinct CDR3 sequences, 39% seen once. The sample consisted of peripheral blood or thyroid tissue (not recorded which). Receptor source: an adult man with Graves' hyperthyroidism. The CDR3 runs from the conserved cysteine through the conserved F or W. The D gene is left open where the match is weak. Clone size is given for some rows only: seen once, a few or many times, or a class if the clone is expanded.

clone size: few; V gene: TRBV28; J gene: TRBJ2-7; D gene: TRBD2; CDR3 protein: CASSYPGGDYEQYF; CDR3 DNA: TGTGCCAGCAGTTATCCGGGAGGCGACTACGAGCAGTACTTC
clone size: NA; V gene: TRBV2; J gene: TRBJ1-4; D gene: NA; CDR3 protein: CASRDGTNEKLFF; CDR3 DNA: TGTGCCAGCAGGGACGGAACTAATGAAAAACTGTTTTTT
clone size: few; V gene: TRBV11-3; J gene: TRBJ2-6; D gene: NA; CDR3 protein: CASRPGTGANVLTF; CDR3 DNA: TGTGCCAGCAGACCTGGGACAGGGGCCAACGTCCTGACTTTC
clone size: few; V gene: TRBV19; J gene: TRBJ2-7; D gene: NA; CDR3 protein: CASSPSGGNYEQYF; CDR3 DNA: TGTGCCAGTAGTCCCTCAGGAGGCAACTACGAGCAGTACTTC
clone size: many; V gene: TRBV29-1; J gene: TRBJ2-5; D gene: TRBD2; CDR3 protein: CSVVRGETQYF; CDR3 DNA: TGCAGCGTTGTGCGGGGGGAGACCCAGTACTTC
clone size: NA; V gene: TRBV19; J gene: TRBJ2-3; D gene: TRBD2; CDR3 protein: CASTRLAESTDTQYF; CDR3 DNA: TGTGCCAGTACTCGACTAGCGGAAAGCACAGATACGCAGTATTTT
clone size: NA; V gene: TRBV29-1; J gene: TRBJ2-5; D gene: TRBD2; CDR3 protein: CSPTSSGETQYF; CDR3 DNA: TGCAGTCCGACTAGCTCTGGAGAGACCCAGTACTTC
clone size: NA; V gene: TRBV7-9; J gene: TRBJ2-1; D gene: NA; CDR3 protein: CASSLQRVYEQFF; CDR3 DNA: TGTGCCAGCAGCTTACAGCGAGTTTATGAGCAGTTCTTC
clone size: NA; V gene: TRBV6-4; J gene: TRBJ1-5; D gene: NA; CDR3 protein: CASRPQHF; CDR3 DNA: TGTGCCAGCAGGCCCCAGCATTTT
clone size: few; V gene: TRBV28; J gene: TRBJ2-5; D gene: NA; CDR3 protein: CASSSFTAKGETQYF; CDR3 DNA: TGTGCCAGCAGTTCATTTACCGCTAAAGGGGAGACCCAGTACTTC
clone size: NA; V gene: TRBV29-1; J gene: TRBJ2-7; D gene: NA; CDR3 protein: CSSGRSSEQYF; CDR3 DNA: TGCAGTTCGGGCCGGTCCTCCGAGCAGTACTTC
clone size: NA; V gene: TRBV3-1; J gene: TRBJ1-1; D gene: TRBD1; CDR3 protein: CASRRGQRAEAFF; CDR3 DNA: TGTGCCAGCAGAAGGGGGCAGCGGGCTGAAGCTTTCTTT
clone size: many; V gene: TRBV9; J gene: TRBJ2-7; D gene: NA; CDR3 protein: CASSEGGFSYEQYF; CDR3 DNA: TGTGCCAGCAGCGAGGGGGGTTTCTCCTACGAGCAGTACTTC
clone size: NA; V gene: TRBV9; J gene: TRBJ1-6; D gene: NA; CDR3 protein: CASSPLGQANSPLHF; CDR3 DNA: TGTGCCAGCAGCCCCCTCGGGCAGGCCAATTCACCCCTCCACTTT
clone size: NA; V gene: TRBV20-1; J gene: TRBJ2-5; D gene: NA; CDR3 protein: CTTGWPETQYF; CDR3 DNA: TGCACCACAGGATGGCCGGAGACCCAGTACTTC
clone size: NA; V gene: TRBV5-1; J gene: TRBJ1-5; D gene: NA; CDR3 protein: CASSPGEGRNQPQHF; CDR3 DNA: TGCGCCAGCAGCCCCGGGGAGGGCCGCAATCAGCCCCAGCATTTT
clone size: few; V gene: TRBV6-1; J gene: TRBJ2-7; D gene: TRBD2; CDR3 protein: CASSVRTSGRMDEQYF; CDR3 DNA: TGTGCCAGCAGTGTTCGGACTAGCGGGAGGATGGACGAGCAGTACTTC
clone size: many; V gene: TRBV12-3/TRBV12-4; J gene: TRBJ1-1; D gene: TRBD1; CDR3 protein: CASRVTGENEAFF; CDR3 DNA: TGTGCCAGCAGAGTGACAGGGGAAAATGAAGCTTTCTTT
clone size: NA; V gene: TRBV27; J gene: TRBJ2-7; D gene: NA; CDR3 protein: CASSFNRYSSYEQYF; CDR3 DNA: TGTGCCAGCAGTTTTAACAGATACTCCTCCTACGAGCAGTACTTC
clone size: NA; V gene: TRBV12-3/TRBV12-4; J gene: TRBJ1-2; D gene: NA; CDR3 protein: CASSLISGWYGYTF; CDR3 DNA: TGTGCCAGCAGCTTAATCTCAGGGTGGTATGGCTACACCTTC
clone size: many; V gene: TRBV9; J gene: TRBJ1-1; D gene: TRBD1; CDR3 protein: CASSSSGQGSPEAFF; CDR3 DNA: TGTGCCAGCAGCTCCTCGGGACAGGGCTCCCCTGAAGCTTTCTTT
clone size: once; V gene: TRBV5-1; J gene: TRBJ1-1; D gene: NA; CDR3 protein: CASSFGGADNEAFF; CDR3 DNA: TGCGCCAGCAGCTTTGGTGGCGCGGACAATGAAGCTTTCTTT
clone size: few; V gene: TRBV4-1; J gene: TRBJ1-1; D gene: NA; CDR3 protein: CASGRGNTEAFF; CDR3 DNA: TGCGCCAGCGGCAGGGGGAACACTGAAGCTTTCTTT
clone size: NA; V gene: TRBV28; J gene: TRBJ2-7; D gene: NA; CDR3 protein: CASSLFLATLDEQYF; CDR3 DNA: TGTGCCAGCAGTTTATTCTTGGCGACCCTCGACGAGCAGTACTTC
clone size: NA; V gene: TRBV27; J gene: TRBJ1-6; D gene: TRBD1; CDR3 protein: CASTPGQGDSPLHF; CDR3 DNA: TGTGCCAGCACACCCGGACAGGGGGATTCACCCCTCCACTTT
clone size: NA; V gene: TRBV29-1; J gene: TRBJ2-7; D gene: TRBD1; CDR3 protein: CSVDGDRPYEQYF; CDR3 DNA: TGCAGCGTTGATGGGGACAGACCGTACGAGCAGTACTTC
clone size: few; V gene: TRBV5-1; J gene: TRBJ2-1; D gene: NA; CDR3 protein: CASSLQQYNEQFF; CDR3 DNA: TGCGCCAGCAGCTTGCAGCAGTACAATGAGCAGTTCTTC
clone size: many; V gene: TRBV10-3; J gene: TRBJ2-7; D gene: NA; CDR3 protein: CAISEGQTASYEQYF; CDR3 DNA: TGTGCCATCAGTGAAGGACAGACAGCTTCCTACGAGCAGTACTTC
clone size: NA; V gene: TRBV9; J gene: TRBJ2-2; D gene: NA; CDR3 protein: CASSTNPGELFF; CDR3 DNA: TGTGCCAGCAGTACCAATCCCGGGGAGCTGTTTTTT
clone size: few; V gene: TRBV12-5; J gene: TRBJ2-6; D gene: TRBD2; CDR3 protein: CASGLEGLAGGPSGANVLTF; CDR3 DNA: TGTGCTAGTGGTTTGGAAGGACTAGCGGGGGGGCCGTCCGGGGCCAACGTCCTGACTTTC
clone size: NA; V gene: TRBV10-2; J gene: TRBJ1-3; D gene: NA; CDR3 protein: CASMGGIGNTIYF; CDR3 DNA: TGCGCCAGCATGGGAGGGATTGGGAACACCATATATTTT
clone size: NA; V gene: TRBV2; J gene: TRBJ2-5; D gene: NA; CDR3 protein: CASTEVGAETQYF; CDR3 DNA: TGTGCCAGCACTGAAGTGGGGGCTGAGACCCAGTACTTC
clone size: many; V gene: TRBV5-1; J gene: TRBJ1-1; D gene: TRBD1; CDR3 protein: CASRRQGSNTEAFF; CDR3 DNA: TGCGCCAGCAGGCGACAGGGCAGTAACACTGAAGCTTTCTTT
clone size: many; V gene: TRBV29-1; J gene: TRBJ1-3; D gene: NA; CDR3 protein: CSVREPSGNTIYF; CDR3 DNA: TGCAGCGTTAGAGAGCCCTCTGGAAACACCATATATTTT
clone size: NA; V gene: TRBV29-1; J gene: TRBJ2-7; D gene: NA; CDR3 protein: CSLDREQYF; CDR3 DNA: TGCAGCTTGGACAGAGAGCAGTACTTC
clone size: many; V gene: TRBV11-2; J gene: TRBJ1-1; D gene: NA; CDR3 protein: CASSLEMGRANTEAFF; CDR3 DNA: TGTGCCAGCAGCTTAGAAATGGGCAGGGCGAACACTGAAGCTTTCTTT
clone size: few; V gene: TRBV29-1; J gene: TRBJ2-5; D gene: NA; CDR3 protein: CSVEGRREETQYF; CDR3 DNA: TGCAGCGTTGAGGGGAGAAGGGAAGAGACCCAGTACTTC
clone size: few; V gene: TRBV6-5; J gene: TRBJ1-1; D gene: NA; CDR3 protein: CASSDLGARVSEAFF; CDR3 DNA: TGTGCCAGCAGTGATTTAGGGGCAAGGGTGTCTGAAGCTTTCTTT
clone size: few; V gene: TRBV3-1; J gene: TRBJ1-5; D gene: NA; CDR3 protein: CASSQGTKRGQPQHF; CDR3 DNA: TGTGCCAGCAGCCAAGGTACAAAGAGGGGTCAGCCCCAGCATTTT
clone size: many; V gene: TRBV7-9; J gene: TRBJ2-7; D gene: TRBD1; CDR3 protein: CASSGFWTGSSYEQYF; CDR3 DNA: TGTGCCAGCAGCGGATTCTGGACAGGGAGCTCCTACGAGCAGTACTTC
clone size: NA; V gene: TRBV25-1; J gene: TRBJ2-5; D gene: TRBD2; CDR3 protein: CASGSRGGQETQYF; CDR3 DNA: TGTGCCAGCGGTTCCCGGGGGGGACAAGAGACCCAGTACTTC
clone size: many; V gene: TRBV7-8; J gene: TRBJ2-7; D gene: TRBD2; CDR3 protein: CASSLARERTYEQYF; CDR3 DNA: TGTGCCAGCAGCTTAGCGCGGGAGCGCACCTACGAGCAGTACTTC